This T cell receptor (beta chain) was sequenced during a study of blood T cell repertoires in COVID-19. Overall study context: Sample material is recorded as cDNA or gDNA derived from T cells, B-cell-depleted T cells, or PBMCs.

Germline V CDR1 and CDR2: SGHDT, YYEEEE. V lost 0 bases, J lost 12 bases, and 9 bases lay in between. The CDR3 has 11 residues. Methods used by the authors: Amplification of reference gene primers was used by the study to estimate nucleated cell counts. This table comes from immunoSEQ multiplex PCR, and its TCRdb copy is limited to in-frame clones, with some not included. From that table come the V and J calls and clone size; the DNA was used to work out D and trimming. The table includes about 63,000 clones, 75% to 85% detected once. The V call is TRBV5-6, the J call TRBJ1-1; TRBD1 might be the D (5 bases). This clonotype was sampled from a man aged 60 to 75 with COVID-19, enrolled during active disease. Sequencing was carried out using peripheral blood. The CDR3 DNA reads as TGTGCCAGCAGCTTGGGACAGCGAACTTTCTTT. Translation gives CASSLGQRTFF.